These T cell receptor beta chains were read from a single sample in a study of cytomegalovirus exposure and HLA in healthy donors. Clones were sequenced by immunoSEQ multiplex PCR, and TCRdb holds only the in-frame ones, with some missing. The data hold about 190,000 clones, with over 60% observed a single time. The material sequenced was PBMCs. The receptors were gathered from a man aged 25 to 45 in good health and CMV-seropositive. The CDR3 runs from the conserved cysteine through the conserved F or W. The D gene is left open where the match is weak. For some rows the clone size is stated as once, few or many, or as a class when expanded; others skip it.

j_call | d_call | clone_size | v_call | cdr3_nt | cdr3_aa
TRBJ2-7 | NA | NA | TRBV4-3 | TGCGCCAGCAGCCAAGGGGTAGGCCAGGGATACGAGCAGTACTTC | CASSQGVGQGYEQYF
TRBJ1-1 | TRBD1 | once | TRBV10-2 | TGCGCCAGCAGGGAAGGGACAGGCTACACTGAAGCTTTCTTT | CASREGTGYTEAFF
TRBJ1-1 | NA | NA | TRBV4-1 | TGCGCCAGCAGCCTGGGGTCAGCGGGGACCACTGAAGCTTTCTTT | CASSLGSAGTTEAFF
TRBJ2-7 | NA | NA | TRBV11-2 | TGTGCCAGCAGCTTAGATGGATTCGGCAGGGCATCCTACGAGCAGTACTTC | CASSLDGFGRASYEQYF
TRBJ1-1 | NA | NA | TRBV25-1 | TGTGCCAGCCGCGATCGGGGTTTAGGGACTGAAGCTTTCTTT | CASRDRGLGTEAFF
TRBJ1-1 | NA | NA | TRBV28 | TGTGCCAGCAGTTTAGGGCAGGGGAGTTGGTCTGAAGCTTTCTTT | CASSLGQGSWSEAFF
TRBJ2-2 | NA | NA | TRBV29-1 | TGCAGCGTTGTATTTGGGCCCGGGGAGCTGTTTTTT | CSVVFGPGELFF
TRBJ1-1 | NA | NA | TRBV2 | TGTGCCAGCAGTGATACCGATACTGACACTGAAGCTTTCTTT | CASSDTDTDTEAFF
TRBJ2-3 | TRBD2 | NA | TRBV5-5 | TGTGCCAGCAGCTTAAGTGGGGGGGGCACAGATACGCAGTATTTT | CASSLSGGGTDTQYF
TRBJ2-2 | NA | NA | TRBV7-3 | TGTGCCAGCAGCGCACTACAGGGTTCCGGGGAGCTGTTTTTT | CASSALQGSGELFF
TRBJ1-4 | NA | once | TRBV2 | TGTGCCAGCAGTGAGGGGGGAGGGGGGGAAAAACTGTTTTTT | CASSEGGGGEKLFF
TRBJ1-5 | NA | NA | TRBV18 | TGTGCCAGCTCACCAGGCGGGGGCGAAGGGGGTCGGCCCCAGCATTTT | CASSPGGGEGGRPQHF
TRBJ2-7 | TRBD2 | NA | TRBV7-3 | TGTGCCAGCAGCTTAGATAGCGGGAGCGGGCAGTACTTC | CASSLDSGSGQYF
TRBJ1-3 | NA | NA | TRBV6-1 | TGTGCCAGCAGTGAGGGGGCCTGGTACACCATATATTTT | CASSEGAWYTIYF